The 11 T cell receptor beta chains in this list originate from one sample, sequenced in a study of blood T cells in healthy people across ages. Together with a sample-barcoded 5' primer, a J-beta primer mix was included in a second PCR lasting about 6 to 11 cycles. TCRdb re-called the 5' RACE reads through MiXCR, storing one row per CDR3 protein. The table includes more than 750,000 distinct CDR3 sequences, around 29% detected once. These data also featured in a second study, about T cells of mothers and their children.

Sample: blood. The receptors shown here come from a woman in her 40s in good health.

This clonotype was seen only a few times. The chain uses TRBV7-2 and TRBJ2-6; D possibly corresponds to TRBD1 (6 bases). The germline V gene has CDR1 SGHTA and CDR2 FQGNSA. Trimming took 5 bases from V and 4 from J, leaving 18 bases between them. The CDR3 loop spans 17 amino acids. The CDR3 here is CASSRNAGVRGANVLTF. Here the CDR3 DNA reads TGTGCCAGCAGCCGCAACGCAGGGGTCAGGGGGGCCAACGTCCTGACTTTC.

The chain joins TRBV7-2 to TRBJ2-5, with D unresolved. The V gene lost 6 bases and the J gene lost 4 bases, with 9 bases spanning the gap. This CDR3 comprises 12 residues. In germline, CDR1 is SGHTA, CDR2 FQGNSA. DNA of the CDR3: TGTGCCAGCAGACCCTGGGGAGAGACCCAGTACTTC. Amino acids: CASRPWGETQYF.

The table lists this clonotype with a count of one. V gene TRBV10-1 combines with J gene TRBJ2-1; D is unclear. V shed 4 bases and J shed 8 bases, with 18 bases lying between them. CDR1 WNHNN and CDR2 SYGVQD come from the germline V gene (reference sequence). This CDR3 contains 15 residues. CDR3 sequence reads: CASSAGEWGTHEQFF. The CDR3 DNA reads as TGCGCCAGCAGTGCGGGCGAGTGGGGTACACATGAGCAGTTCTTC.

Many counts were recorded for this clonotype. The V call is TRBV7-2, the J call TRBJ1-5; 9 bases are shared with TRBD1. This CDR3 contains 15 residues. J was trimmed by 4 bases and V by 5 bases; bases with no gene match: 6. The germline CDR1 and CDR2 sequences are SGHTA and FQGNSA. CDR3 sequence reads: CASSPRTGENQPQHF. The CDR3 DNA follows: TGTGCCAGCAGCCCACGGACAGGGGAAAATCAGCCCCAGCATTTT. The variable domain in full, with the rest retrieved from reference TRBV7-2 and TRBJ1-5, is GAGVSQSPSNKVTEKGKDVELRCDPISGHTALYWYRQSLGQGLEFLIYFQGNSAPDKSGLPSDRFSAERTGGSVSTLTIQRTQQEDSAVYLCASSPRTGENQPQHFGDGTRLSIL.

A note on this clonotype: One base away lies a much larger clone, so this may be a sequencing read error. The CDR3 carries no conserved terminal phenylalanine or tryptophan, so it likely arises from a read error. The rearrangement links TRBV7-9 to TRBJ2-7, with TRBD1 matching 7 bases. CDR1 and CDR2 from the germline V gene are SEHNR and FQNEAQ (reference sequence). There are 16 residues in the CDR3. V trimming: 4 bases; J trimming: 0 bases; junction bases outside the gene matches: 9. The CDR3 reads CASSSVGTAHSYEQYL. The CDR3 DNA sequence: TGTGCCAGCAGCTCCGTGGGGACAGCTCACTCCTACGAGCAGTACTTA.

This clonotype was recorded a few times. The rearrangement links TRBV20-1 to TRBJ2-7; TRBD1 matches 7 bases. This CDR3 spans 14 amino acids. J was trimmed by 0 bases and V by 6 bases; bases with no gene match: 8. The germline CDR1 and CDR2 sequences are DFQATT and SNEGSKA (reference sequence). CDR3: CSAETRGPSYEQYF. The CDR3 coding sequence is TGCAGTGCCGAGACGAGGGGGCCCTCCTACGAGCAGTACTTC.

This clonotype was counted between two and nine times. The V call is TRBV12-3 or TRBV12-4, the J call TRBJ2-6, with D perhaps matching TRBD2 (5 bases). V gave up 3 bases and J gave up 3 bases, with 15 bases separating them. CDR3 length equals 17 residues. The CDR3 coding sequence is TGTGCCAGCAGTTTTTCCTGGGTCGGGGTTGGGGCCAACGTCCTGACTTTC. Translated, it gives CASSFSWVGVGANVLTF.

This clonotype was seen only a few times. The V gene is TRBV27, the J gene TRBJ2-7; perhaps TRBD1 as D (5 bases). Germline CDR1 MNHEY, CDR2 SMNVEV (reference sequence). Trimming stripped 5 bases from V and 2 bases from J, with 16 bases between. The CDR3 covers 15 residues. CDR3 loop: CASSRIRQQPYEQYF. DNA of the CDR3: TGTGCCAGCAGTCGGATCCGACAGCAACCCTACGAGCAGTACTTC.

This clonotype was counted between two and nine times. The gene calls are TRBV28 and TRBJ1-2; D is unresolved. The germline V gene encodes CDR1 MDHEN and CDR2 SYDVKM. V lost 7 bases to trimming and J lost 4 bases, with 7 bases between them. The CDR3 length is 11 residues. CDR3 sequence reads: CASKAVYGYTF. The DNA of the CDR3 is TGTGCCAGCAAGGCAGTCTATGGCTACACCTTC.

This clonotype was seen repeatedly, ten times or more. The rearrangement joins TRBV9 to TRBJ2-7; 8 bases align to TRBD2. The CDR3 length is 15 residues. J was trimmed by 1 base and V by 0 bases; bases with no gene match: 3. Germline-derived CDR1 and CDR2 are SGDLS and YYNGEE. The CDR3 coding sequence is TGTGCCAGCAGCGTAGGAGCTAGCGGGTCCTACGAGCAGTACTTC. Translation: CASSVGASGSYEQYF.

The V call is TRBV2, the J call TRBJ1-1; 8 bases line up with TRBD1. Trimming removed 0 bases from V and 7 bases from J; junction bases left unmatched: 7. CDR1 and CDR2 from the germline V gene are SNHLY and FYNNEI. The CDR3 totals 15 residues. The CDR3 here is CASSEARGQGGEAFF. The CDR3 DNA sequence: TGTGCCAGCAGTGAAGCGCGAGGACAGGGCGGTGAAGCTTTCTTT.